The sequence of this T cell receptor beta chain was determined in a study of blood T cells in healthy people across ages. It was with a sample-barcoded 5' primer and a J-beta primer mix that a second PCR of about 6 to 12 cycles was run. TCRdb fed the 5' RACE reads into MiXCR, producing one record per CDR3 protein. The top ten hold less than 3.5% of the sample, which has around 780,000 distinct CDR3 sequences, approximately 24% seen once. This CDR3 spans 16 amino acids. Germline V gene sequence: CDR1 SGDLS, CDR2 YYNGEE. V lost 3 bases, J lost 5 bases, and 20 bases lay in between. These sequences were also reported in another study, on T cells of mothers and their children. Turning to that study: All donors were healthy and Caucasian; they were a few mothers and their six children. About 2.8 million TCR beta reads per child versus over 8.5 million per mother.

The sequenced sample consisted of blood. The sequence was obtained from a boy aged 5-17 years in good health. This chain uses TRBV9 with TRBJ2-5; D is perhaps TRBD1 or TRBD2 (6 bases each). CDR3 sequence (DNA): TGTGCCAGCAGCGGAGAGGGACACCCAGGGAGGGAGACCCAGTACTTC. Translated: CASSGEGHPGRETQYF.